Listed below are T cell receptor beta chains from one sample, sequenced in a study of HIV-infected patients and healthy controls. MiXCR was run by TCRdb on the 5' RACE reads, yielding one entry per CDR3 protein. Among around 8,800 distinct CDR3 sequences listed, around 7% were seen once. Sequencing used blood, obtained before antiretroviral therapy. All receptors derive from an adult with HIV infection. CDR3s include the opening cysteine and the closing phenylalanine or tryptophan. The D gene is left open where the match is weak. Clone size is stated in some rows and not others, as once, few, many or a class when expanded.

j_call v_call clone_size d_call cdr3_nt cdr3_aa
TRBJ1-2 TRBV6-5 many . TGTGCCAGCAGTAAGGGCAGGGGTAACTATGGCTACACCTTC CASSKGRGNYGYTF
TRBJ2-3 TRBV25-1 many . TGTGCCAGCAGTGAGGGTGGCAGCCTCACAGATACGCAGTATTTT CASSEGGSLTDTQYF
TRBJ1-1 TRBV7-2 few . TGTGCCAGCAGCTTAGATATGTGGGAAACCAACACTGAAGCTTTCTTT CASSLDMWETNTEAFF
TRBJ1-1 TRBV18 many . TGTGCCAGCTCACCAGGGTTAGATACTGAAGCTTTCTTT CASSPGLDTEAFF
TRBJ1-5 TRBV7-9 many . TGTGCCAGCAGCTATTGGCTGCAGCCCCAGCATTTT CASSYWLQPQHF
TRBJ2-5 TRBV20-1 few . TGCAGTGCTGGGACCCCGAGGCCCCAAGAGACCCAGTACTTC CSAGTPRPQETQYF
TRBJ1-6 TRBV12-3/TRBV12-4 many . TGTGCCAGCAGTTTTCGGGGTTCACCCCTCCACTTT CASSFRGSPLHF
TRBJ2-5 TRBV6-5 many . TGTGCCAGCAGTAGGACAGTCCAAGAGACCCAGTACTTC CASSRTVQETQYF
TRBJ2-5 TRBV7-2 many TRBD2 TGTGCCAGCAGTAAACTAGCGGGGGGACCCAGGGCCGGAGAGACCCAGTACTTC CASSKLAGGPRAGETQYF
TRBJ1-5 TRBV20-1 many TRBD1 TGCAGTGCTAGACCTTCCCCGCAGGGGGTTGATTCGAGCAATCAGCCCCAGCATTTT CSARPSPQGVDSSNQPQHF
TRBJ1-1 TRBV20-1 many . TGCAGTGCTATTTCGGGCTTGAACACTGAAGCTTTCTTT CSAISGLNTEAFF
TRBJ1-6 TRBV6-6 many TRBD1 TGTGCCAGCAGGATAAGACAGGGAGATTCACCCCTCCACTTT CASRIRQGDSPLHF
TRBJ2-3 TRBV20-1 . . TGCAGTGCTAGAGATCCTCAGGGGTCTGGCACAGATACGCAGTATTTT CSARDPQGSGTDTQYF
TRBJ1-2 TRBV18 many . TGTGCCAGCTCACCATCGGGGGGCCATTACTATGGCTACACCTTC CASSPSGGHYYGYTF
TRBJ2-3 TRBV27 many TRBD2 TGTGCCAGCAGTTTTCGAGTAGCGGGCTACACAGATACGCAGTATTTT CASSFRVAGYTDTQYF
TRBJ1-1 TRBV20-1 many TRBD1 TGCAGTGCTAATGGACAGGGGGGTCAAGCTTTCTTT CSANGQGGQAFF
TRBJ2-1 TRBV12-3/TRBV12-4 . TRBD1 TGTGCCAGCAGCCTCACCGGGACAGGGGTAGAGCAGTTCTTC CASSLTGTGVEQFF
TRBJ2-7 TRBV6-2/TRBV6-3 many . TGTGCCAGTGACAGAATCGGGTCCCCTCTCTACGAGCAGTACTTC CASDRIGSPLYEQYF
TRBJ1-5 TRBV19 . . TGTGCCAGTAGCCCCCAACTCCAGCCCCAGCATTTT CASSPQLQPQHF
TRBJ1-1 TRBV6-2/TRBV6-3 many . TGTGCCAGCAGTAACCCGGACCCCGGGGGTGAAGCTTTCTTT CASSNPDPGGEAFF
TRBJ1-5 TRBV6-1 many . TGTGCCAGCCGTGGACATGGACGAGGCAATCAGCCCCAGCATTTT CASRGHGRGNQPQHF
TRBJ2-7 TRBV10-3 many . TGTGCCATCACTTCGGCTGACTCCTACGAGCAGTACTTC CAITSADSYEQYF
TRBJ2-5 TRBV24-1 many . TGTGCCACCAGTGATTTAGAGACCCAGTACTTC CATSDLETQYF
TRBJ1-1 TRBV20-1 many . TGCAGTGCTAGAAGATTGAACACTGAAGCTTTCTTT CSARRLNTEAFF
TRBJ2-7 TRBV19 . . TGTGCCAGTAGTCCCGGAGGGGAATTGTACGAGCAGTACTTC CASSPGGELYEQYF
TRBJ1-1 TRBV6-1 . . TGTGCCAGCAGTGAAGCGCTCCTGCAGAACACTGAAGCTTTCTTT CASSEALLQNTEAFF
TRBJ1-5 TRBV20-1 many . TGCAGTGCTAGTCCCGGGACGGCCAATCAGCCCCAGCATTTT CSASPGTANQPQHF
TRBJ1-5 TRBV5-5 many . TGTGCCAGCAGCTTGGTGGGCAATCAGCCCCAGCATTTT CASSLVGNQPQHF
TRBJ1-5 TRBV2 many . TGTGCCAGCAGCGAAAATTTGTCGCATCAGCCCCAGCATTTT CASSENLSHQPQHF
TRBJ2-6 TRBV12-5 medium-sized . TGTGCTAGTGGTTTGGTACATGACTCTGGGGCCAACGTCCTGACTTTC CASGLVHDSGANVLTF
TRBJ1-6 TRBV10-3 many TRBD1 TGTGCCATCAGTGACTCTACGGGACAGGGTTGGGGGACCCTCCACTTT CAISDSTGQGWGTLHF
TRBJ1-2 TRBV11-2 many TRBD1 TGTGCCAGCAGCCAGCAGATGGACAGGCCCTATGGCTACACCTTC CASSQQMDRPYGYTF
TRBJ2-5 TRBV5-4 many . TGTGCCAGCGGTATATACTTTGAAGAGACCCAGTACTTC CASGIYFEETQYF